The 5 T cell receptor beta chains listed next were all sequenced from one sample in a study of cytomegalovirus exposure and HLA in healthy donors. Researchers ran the PCR with 60 Vbeta and 13 Jbeta primers. TCRdb keeps only in-frame clones here, not all; method: immunoSEQ multiplex PCR. The sample shows around 150,000 clones, roughly 87% of them seen only once. Sequencing used PBMCs. All receptors come from a girl aged 10 to 17 in good health and CMV-seropositive.

The rearrangement uses TRBV28 and TRBJ1-2; 8 positions agree with TRBD1. Trimming at V came to 3 bases and at J to 0 bases, leaving 15 bases not matched to a gene. The CDR3 loop spans 19 amino acids. The germline V gene has CDR1 MDHEN and CDR2 SYDVKM. The CDR3 DNA follows: TGTGCCAGCAGTTTGTTCCGATCTACAGGGGGGGGATCTAACTATGGCTACACCTTC. This gives the protein CASSLFRSTGGGSNYGYTF.

This clone was counted between two and nine times. V usage is TRBV11-3 and J usage is TRBJ2-7; TRBD2 aligns across 10 bases. V gave up 4 bases and J gave up 6 bases; unmatched junction bases: 9. The CDR3 has 15 residues. CDR1 and CDR2 (germline): SGHNT, YENEEA. CDR3 residues: CASSSSASGSPEQYF. CDR3 DNA sequence: TGTGCCAGCAGCTCCTCGGCTAGCGGGAGTCCCGAGCAGTACTTC.

The chain joins TRBV7-9 to TRBJ1-3; D not certain. The germline V gene has CDR1 SEHNR and CDR2 FQNEAQ (reference sequence). Trimming pared 5 bases from V and 1 base from J, leaving 3 bases between. This CDR3 is built from 12 residues. CDR3 sequence: CASSQSGNTIYF. CDR3 coding DNA: TGTGCCAGCAGCCAATCTGGAAACACCATATATTTT. The variable domain in full, with the rest retrieved from reference TRBV7-9 and TRBJ1-3, is DTGVSQNPRHKITKRGQNVTFRCDPISEHNRLYWYRQTLGQGPEFLTYFQNEAQLEKSRLLSDRFSAERPKGSFSTLEIQRTEQGDSAMYLCASSQSGNTIYFGEGSWLTVV.

The rearrangement joins TRBV5-1 to TRBJ1-1; 7 nucleotides match TRBD1. V gave up 3 bases and J gave up 5 bases; unmatched junction bases: 7. CDR1 is SGHRS and CDR2 is YFSETQ in the germline V gene. The CDR3 contains 14 residues. DNA for the CDR3: TGCGCCAGCAGCTCCCTGGGCAGGGGGACTGAAGCTTTCTTT. It translates to CASSSLGRGTEAFF.

This chain connects TRBV30 to TRBJ2-7; D ambiguous. Trimming took off 3 bases at V and 0 bases at J, with 12 bases between the two ends. The CDR3 covers 14 residues. Germline V lookup: CDR1 GTSNPN, CDR2 SVGIG (reference sequence). The CDR3: CAWSLTWISYEQYF. As DNA, the CDR3 is TGTGCCTGGAGCCTGACTTGGATCTCCTACGAGCAGTACTTC.